This TCR beta chain was sequenced during a study of blood T cell repertoires in COVID-19. Study overall: PBMCs, B-cell-depleted T cells, or T cells provided the cDNA or gDNA that made up the material.

Some clones are missing from TCRdb's copy, which holds only in-frame ones; the method was immunoSEQ multiplex PCR. This table has around 71,000 clones, roughly 84% appearing once. The V gene end was trimmed by 5 bases and the J gene end by 3 bases; junction bases not matched to a gene: 4. This CDR3 is built from 14 residues. Per germline, CDR1 SGHTA and CDR2 FQGNSA. The V call is TRBV7-2, the J call TRBJ1-2; 9 bases fit TRBD1. The source material was peripheral blood. The source is a man younger than 40 with COVID-19, enrolled during active disease. CDR3 sequence (DNA): TGTGCCAGCAGCACAAGGACAGGGGACTATGGCTACACCTTC. The encoded protein is CASSTRTGDYGYTF.